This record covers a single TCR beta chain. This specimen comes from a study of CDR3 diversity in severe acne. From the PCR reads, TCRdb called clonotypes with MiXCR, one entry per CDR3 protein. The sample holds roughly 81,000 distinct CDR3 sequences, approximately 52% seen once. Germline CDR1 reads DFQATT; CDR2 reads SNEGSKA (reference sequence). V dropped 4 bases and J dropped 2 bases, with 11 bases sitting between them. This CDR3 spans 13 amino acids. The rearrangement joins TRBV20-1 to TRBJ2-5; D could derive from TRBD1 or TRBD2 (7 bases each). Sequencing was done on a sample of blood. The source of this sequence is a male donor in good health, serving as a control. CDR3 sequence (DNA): TGCAGTGCTAACCAGGGGGGGCAAGAGACCCAGTACTTC. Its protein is CSANQGGQETQYF.